This TCR beta chain stems from a study of T cell clonality in common variable immunodeficiency. Control and CVID samples contributed equal amounts of genomic DNA. The method was immunoSEQ multiplex PCR; TCRdb's version includes in-frame clones alone and lacks a portion of them. This sample carries around 45,000 clones, none of them present only once. This clone was found many times. The TCR originated in a person aged 18 to 75 in good health. The sequencing input was peripheral blood mononuclear cells.

The CDR3 is CASSPVRVRPDTQYF. CDR3 DNA (partial): TGTGCCAGCTCACCAGTAAGGGTCCGCCCAGATACG. The chain employs TRBV18 and TRBJ2-3; D uncertain. The read gets to within 3 residues of the CDR3 end, and the germline J gene fills in the rest. CDR1 is KGHSH, CDR2 LQKENI, per germline. Deletions cut 2 bases from V and 4 bases from J, with 13 bases between. CDR3 length: 15 residues.